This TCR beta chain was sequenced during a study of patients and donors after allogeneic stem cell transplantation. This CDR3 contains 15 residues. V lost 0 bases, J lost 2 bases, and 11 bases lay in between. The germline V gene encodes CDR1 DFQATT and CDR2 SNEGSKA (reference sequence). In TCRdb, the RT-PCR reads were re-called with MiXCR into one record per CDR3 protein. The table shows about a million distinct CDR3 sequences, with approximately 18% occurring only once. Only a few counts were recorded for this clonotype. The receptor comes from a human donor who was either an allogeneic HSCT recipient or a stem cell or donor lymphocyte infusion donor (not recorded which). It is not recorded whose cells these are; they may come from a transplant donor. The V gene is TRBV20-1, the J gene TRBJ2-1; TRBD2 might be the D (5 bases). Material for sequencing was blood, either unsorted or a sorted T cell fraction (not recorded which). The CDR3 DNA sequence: TGCAGTGCTAGAGATGGACTGTTTACCTACAATGAGCAGTTCTTC. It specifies CSARDGLFTYNEQFF.